The clone carrying this T cell receptor (beta chain) appeared a few times. The target antigen is unknown. This entry comes from a study of cytomegalovirus exposure and HLA in healthy donors. Trimming stripped 11 bases from V and 7 bases from J, with 20 bases between. Germline V gives CDR1 SEHNR, CDR2 FQNEAQ (reference sequence). CDR3 size: 13 residues. Both 60 Vbeta primers and 13 Jbeta primers went into the PCR. Measured with immunoSEQ multiplex PCR; TCRdb has only the in-frame clones, and not every one. The sample lists about 140,000 clones, about a tenth occurring once. Whole-study results and caveats: In a later analysis, donors in an Asian-associated ancestry cluster reportedly had fewer N-insertions in productive TCRs than the cohort mean.

At sampling all donors were nominally healthy, likely with unrecorded immune exposures. The sequence was obtained from a male donor in good health and CMV-seronegative. The rearrangement links TRBV7-9 to TRBJ1-1; TRBD1 is a possible D gene (5 bases). Sequenced sample: PBMCs. CDR3 coding DNA: TGTGCCTGCCGAGACGGGGGAACAGATGAAGCTTTCTTT. Translated: CACRDGGTDEAFF.